The rows below give T cell receptor beta chains drawn from one sample of a study of blood T cell repertoires in COVID-19. Only in-frame clones appear in the TCRdb table, and some are missing; sequencing was by immunoSEQ multiplex PCR. The profile shows a few hundred thousand clones, nearly 90% of them singletons. The sample taken for sequencing was PBMCs or T cells enriched from blood (not recorded which). The receptor source for this set is a man younger than 45 who had been exposed to COVID-19. CDR3s include the opening cysteine and the closing phenylalanine or tryptophan. Fields, in order: V gene, D gene, clone size, J gene, CDR3 DNA, CDR3 protein. D genes are given only for firm matches. A clone size is listed for some rows: how often the clone was seen (once, few, many), or a class if it is expanded.

TRBV19	.	.	TRBJ1-3	TGTGCCAGTACTGCCGGGAACTCTGGAAACACCATATATTTT	CASTAGNSGNTIYF
TRBV10-3	TRBD1	.	TRBJ2-3	TGTGCCATCAGGGACAGGGTTTCAGTCGTCCAGACGCAGTATTTT	CAIRDRVSVVQTQYF
TRBV5-4	TRBD2	.	TRBJ2-3	TGTGCCAGCAGCGCCCAGCGGGGGGTCACAGATACGCAGTATTTT	CASSAQRGVTDTQYF
TRBV3-1/TRBV3-2	TRBD2	.	TRBJ2-2	TGTGCCAGCAGCCAAGAACTTCTAGCGGGGACCCAATTTCCCACCGGGGAGCTGTTTTTT	CASSQELLAGTQFPTGELFF
TRBV6-2/TRBV6-3	.	.	TRBJ1-1	TGTGCCAGCAGTTACTCGGGGGGGCGCAGCGCTGAAGCTTTCTTT	CASSYSGGRSAEAFF
TRBV19	.	.	TRBJ1-6	TGTGCCAGTAGTAGTCGTTTCTCCTATGATTCACCCCTCCACTTT	CASSSRFSYDSPLHF
TRBV3-1/TRBV3-2	.	.	TRBJ2-5	TGTGCCAGCAGCCAAGATGTCATCAGCGATGAGACCCAGTACTTC	CASSQDVISDETQYF
TRBV11-2	.	few	TRBJ2-7	TGTGCCAGCAGCTTTGAGTCGGGATACGAGCAGTACTTC	CASSFESGYEQYF
TRBV5-4	TRBD2	once	TRBJ2-1	TGTGCCAGCAGCCCACCCGGACTAGCGGGGGGGAATGAGCAGTTCTTC	CASSPPGLAGGNEQFF
TRBV6-2/TRBV6-3	TRBD2	.	TRBJ2-7	TGTGCCAGCAGTGCACTAGCGACCGAGCAGTACTTC	CASSALATEQYF
TRBV4-1	.	.	TRBJ1-2	TGCGCCAGCAGCCAAGATCCAGGGGTGAACTATGGCTACACCTTC	CASSQDPGVNYGYTF
TRBV6-5	TRBD1	.	TRBJ1-1	TGTGCCAGCAGCTCCGGGAGAGACAGGGCTGAAGCTTTCTTT	CASSSGRDRAEAFF
TRBV9	.	.	TRBJ2-7	TGTGCCAGCAGCGATGACAATCGAGCCTACGAGCAGTACTTC	CASSDDNRAYEQYF
TRBV2	TRBD2	.	TRBJ2-7	TGTGCCAGCAGTGGTGGGCGGGGGTCCTACGAGCAGTACTTC	CASSGGRGSYEQYF
TRBV4-1	.	.	TRBJ1-1	TGCGCCAGCAGCCACCCCCCCCGGCGGGGTTATACTGAAGCTTTCTTT	CASSHPPRRGYTEAFF
TRBV5-1	.	.	TRBJ2-3	TGCGCCAGCAGCTTGCCGCAGGACACAGATACGCAGTATTTT	CASSLPQDTDTQYF
TRBV6-6	.	.	TRBJ2-5	TGTGCCAGCAGTTACTCTAAATCAAGGGGGTGGGAGACCCAGTACTTC	CASSYSKSRGWETQYF
TRBV6-5	.	.	TRBJ1-2	TGTGCCAGCAGCGAGGGTGGGGATGGCTACACCTTC	CASSEGGDGYTF
TRBV25-1	.	.	TRBJ2-5	TGTGCCAGCAGTGACCATCTACAGGGTCAAGAGACCCAGTACTTC	CASSDHLQGQETQYF
TRBV7-2	.	.	TRBJ2-3	TGTGCCAGCAGCTTAGTGTCCCCTTTGACAGTCACAGATACGCAGTATTTT	CASSLVSPLTVTDTQYF
TRBV7-2	TRBD1	.	TRBJ1-2	TGTGCCAGCAGCTTTGGGGGACAGGGGGCAAGAGGCTACACCTTC	CASSFGGQGARGYTF
TRBV6-4	TRBD1	.	TRBJ2-6	TGTGCCAGCAGCCCGACAGGGGGCCTTCCAACGAGCGTCCTGACTTTC	CASSPTGGLPTSVLTF
TRBV5-4	TRBD2	.	TRBJ2-1	TGTGCCAGCAGCCCCGCAGTCGGCGGGGGGCCCAGGAATGAGCAGTTCTTC	CASSPAVGGGPRNEQFF
TRBV7-9	TRBD1	.	TRBJ1-1	TGTGCCAGCAGCAACCGGGACAGGGGACACTTTAACACTGAAGCTTTCTTT	CASSNRDRGHFNTEAFF
TRBV2	TRBD2	once	TRBJ2-2	TGTGCCAGCAGTGTGAGAGCGGGGGGGCATGGCGGGGAGCTGTTTTTT	CASSVRAGGHGGELFF
TRBV30	.	.	TRBJ2-7	TGTGCCGCAATGCCGGACAGCTCCTACGAGCAGTACTTC	CAAMPDSSYEQYF
TRBV7-9	.	.	TRBJ2-7	TGTGCCAGCACCGGGCAATTGGTCCACGAGCAGTACTTC	CASTGQLVHEQYF
TRBV6-2/TRBV6-3	TRBD1	.	TRBJ2-1	TGTGCCAGCAGTTACGGGATCGGGACAGCCACCAATGAGCAGTTCTTC	CASSYGIGTATNEQFF
TRBV11-2	.	.	TRBJ2-5	TGTGCCAGCAGCTTAGGCGGAGGTTACCAAGAGACCCAGTACTTC	CASSLGGGYQETQYF
TRBV19	.	.	TRBJ1-6	TGTGCCAGTAGTGAGGGGAGGGAAGCCTATAATTCACCCCTCCACTTT	CASSEGREAYNSPLHF
TRBV2	.	.	TRBJ2-7	TGTGCCAGCAGTGAAGCGATATCCGGCTACGAGCAGTACTTC	CASSEAISGYEQYF
TRBV6-5	TRBD1	.	TRBJ2-7	TGTGCCAGCAGTTACTCCCAGGGGGCCTCCTACGAGCAGTACTTC	CASSYSQGASYEQYF
TRBV9	TRBD1	.	TRBJ2-5	TGTGCCAGCAGCCCCGACAGGGGTCAACAAGAGACCCAGTACTTC	CASSPDRGQQETQYF
TRBV18	.	.	TRBJ2-7	TGTGCCAGCTCACCACCGACGGGGGGCTTTTACGAGCAGTACTTC	CASSPPTGGFYEQYF
TRBV19	TRBD1	.	TRBJ1-1	TGTGCCAGTGGTACTCAGGGGGTCACTGAAGCTTTCTTT	CASGTQGVTEAFF
TRBV6-2/TRBV6-3	.	once	TRBJ1-6	TGTGCCAGCAGTCAGGGAGGATTTAGTTCACCCCTCCACTTT	CASSQGGFSSPLHF
TRBV27	.	.	TRBJ1-3	TGTGCCAGCAGTTTATCTCAGGGGACTGGAAACACCATATATTTT	CASSLSQGTGNTIYF
TRBV6-2/TRBV6-3	.	.	TRBJ2-1	TGTGCCAGCAGTTACCCGCGTAGCTCCTACAATGAGCAGTTCTTC	CASSYPRSSYNEQFF
TRBV9	.	.	TRBJ2-1	TGTGCCAGCAGCGTAGAACAGCTTAACCTATACAATGAGCAGTTCTTC	CASSVEQLNLYNEQFF